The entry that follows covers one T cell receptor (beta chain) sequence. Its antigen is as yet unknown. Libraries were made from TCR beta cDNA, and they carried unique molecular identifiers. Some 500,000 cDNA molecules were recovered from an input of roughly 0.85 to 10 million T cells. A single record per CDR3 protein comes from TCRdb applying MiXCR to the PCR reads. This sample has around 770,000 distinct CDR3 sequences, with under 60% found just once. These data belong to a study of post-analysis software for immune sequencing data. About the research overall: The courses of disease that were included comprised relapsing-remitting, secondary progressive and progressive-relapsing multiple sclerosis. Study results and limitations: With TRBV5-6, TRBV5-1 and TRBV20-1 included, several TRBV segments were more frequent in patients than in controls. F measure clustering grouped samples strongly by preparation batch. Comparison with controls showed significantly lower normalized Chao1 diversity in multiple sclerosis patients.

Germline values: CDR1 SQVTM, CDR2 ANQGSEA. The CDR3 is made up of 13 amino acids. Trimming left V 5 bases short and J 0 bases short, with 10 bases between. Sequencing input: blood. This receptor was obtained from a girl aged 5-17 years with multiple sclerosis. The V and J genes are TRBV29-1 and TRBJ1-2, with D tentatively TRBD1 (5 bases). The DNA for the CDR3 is TGCAGCGTTCCAGGGCGGGCTAACTATGGCTACACCTTC. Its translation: CSVPGRANYGYTF. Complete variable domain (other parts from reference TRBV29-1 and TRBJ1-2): SAVISQKPSRDICQRGTSLTIQCQVDSQVTMMFWYRQQPGQSLTLIATANQGSEATYESGFVIDKFPISRPNLTFSTLTVSNMSPEDSSIYLCSVPGRANYGYTFGSGTRLTVV.